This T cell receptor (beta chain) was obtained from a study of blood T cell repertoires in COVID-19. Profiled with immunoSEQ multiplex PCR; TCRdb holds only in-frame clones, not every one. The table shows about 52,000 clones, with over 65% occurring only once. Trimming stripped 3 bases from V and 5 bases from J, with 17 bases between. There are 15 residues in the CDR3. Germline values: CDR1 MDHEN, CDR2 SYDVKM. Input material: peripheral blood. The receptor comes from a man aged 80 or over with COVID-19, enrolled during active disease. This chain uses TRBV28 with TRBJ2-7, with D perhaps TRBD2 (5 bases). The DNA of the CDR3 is TGTGCCAGCAGTTTCAGGACCCCCTCCGGGGACGAGCAGTACTTC. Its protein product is CASSFRTPSGDEQYF. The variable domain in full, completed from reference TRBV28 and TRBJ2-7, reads DVKVTQSSRYLVKRTGEKVFLECVQDMDHENMFWYRQDPGLGLRLIYFSYDVKMKEKGDIPEGYSVSREKKERFSLILESASTNQTSMYLCASSFRTPSGDEQYFGPGTRLTVT.